Below, one T cell receptor beta chain is given with its context. Its antigen is undetermined. This sample is part of a study of T cell responses to AZD1222 COVID-19 vaccine. Points from the study as a whole: A mostly white British donor set with more females was recruited, and clonal diversity was possibly underestimated. Vaccination with two AZD1222 doses was followed by a rise in Spike-specific TCR breadth and depth.

Profiling relied on immunoSEQ multiplex PCR, and the TCRdb table lists in-frame clones only, not all of them. The sample holds more than 150,000 clones; 90% to 95% are singletons and the top ten take about 1.4%. Per the germline V gene, CDR1 is SGDLS and CDR2 is YYNGEE. The CDR3 contains 13 residues. The trim removed 4 bases at V and 5 bases at J, leaving 3 bases unmatched. The V call is TRBV9, the J call TRBJ2-3, with TRBD2 matching over 8 bases. The input for sequencing was peripheral blood, taken 28 days after the second AZD1222 dose. This TCR was sampled from an adult who received the AZD1222 COVID-19 vaccine. CDR3 sequence reads: CASSFLAGDTQYF. In DNA form, the CDR3 reads TGTGCCAGCAGCTTTCTAGCGGGAGATACGCAGTATTTT.